The 24 T cell receptor beta chains below come from one sample, sequenced in a study of T cell repertoires in cytomegalovirus infection. From the reads, TCRdb called clonotypes with MiXCR, one entry per CDR3 protein. The data hold about 360,000 distinct CDR3 sequences, with about 34% observed a single time. What these receptors recognize is not known. Source: cultured PBMCs, taken from culture after CMV antigen stimulation. The receptors derive from a human donor in good health (CMV status not recorded). Some clones in this sample may be carry-over from other donors' samples.

In its sample, this clonotype was seen a few times. The chain couples TRBV6-5 to TRBJ2-6, with 7 positions matching TRBD1. J was trimmed by 0 bases and V by 0 bases; bases with no gene match: 5. Germline V gene data show CDR1 as MNHEY and CDR2 as SVGAGI. The CDR3 extends over 18 amino acids. CDR3 bases: TGTGCCAGCAGTTACTCCCGGGACAGCCTCTCTGGGGCCAACGTCCTGACTTTC. Translated: CASSYSRDSLSGANVLTF.

This clonotype came up once. This may arise from a read error, as a much more abundant clone is one base away. The rearrangement uses TRBV7-2 and TRBJ2-5; D is possibly TRBD1 (5 bases). This CDR3 region has 12 residues. The germline V gene has CDR1 SGHTA and CDR2 FQGNSA. V was pared by 5 bases and J by 7 bases, with 11 bases between. DNA for the CDR3: TGTGCCAGCAGCCGACAGTTCGGGACCCAGTACTTC. Protein sequence: CASSRQFGTQYF.

This chain uses TRBV7-2 with TRBJ1-5; D uncertain. The V end lost 5 bases, the J end lost 3 bases, and 8 bases lay between the germline ends. CDR1 SGHTA and CDR2 FQGNSA come from the germline V gene. This CDR3 spans 13 amino acids. In nucleotides, the CDR3 is TGTGCCAGCAGCATAAGGAACAATCAGCCCCAGCATTTT. This codes for CASSIRNNQPQHF.

This clonotype came up a few times. The chain uses TRBV27 and TRBJ1-1; no firm D call. CDR1 is MNHEY and CDR2 is SMNVEV in the germline V gene (reference sequence). Trimming shortened V by 5 bases and J by 1 base, and 17 bases separated the two germline ends. The CDR3 consists of 16 residues. The CDR3 DNA sequence: TGTGCCAGCAGTACGCTCTCGTCCCGCCCGAACACTGAAGCTTTCTTT. Encoded protein: CASSTLSSRPNTEAFF.

The chain recombines TRBV19 with TRBJ1-5; 8 bases map to TRBD1. The V segment lost 6 bases and the J segment 0 bases; nucleotides outside the gene matches: 4. Germline V gives CDR1 LNHDA, CDR2 SQIVND (reference sequence). The CDR3 runs 15 residues. For the CDR3, the DNA is TGTGCCAGTAGCCAGGGGGCGTATAGCAATCAGCCCCAGCATTTT. This encodes CASSQGAYSNQPQHF.

This clonotype has a handful of counts. An end of the junction differs from the germline gene, which may be a read error. The genes are TRBV6-1 and TRBJ2-3; 8 bases map to TRBD2. The CDR3 covers 13 residues. From germline, CDR1 is MNHNS and CDR2 SASEGT. The CDR3 loop reads CASSYGGVDTQYF. The CDR3 nucleotides read TGTGCCAGCAGTTACGGGGGGGTCGATACACAGTATTTT.

The rearrangement uses TRBV5-4 and TRBJ2-7, with 12 bases lining up with TRBD2. Germline CDR1 SGHNT, CDR2 YYREEE (reference sequence). J gave up 4 bases and V 2 bases, and 7 bases lay outside the gene matches. The CDR3 covers 16 residues. This chain's CDR3 is CASSLRTSGIIYEQYF. CDR3 in DNA: TGTGCCAGCAGCTTAAGGACTAGCGGGATAATTTACGAGCAGTACTTC.

Note on this clonotype: The CDR3 does not end in the conserved phenylalanine or tryptophan, so this is likely a read error. The chain combines TRBV12-3 or TRBV12-4 with TRBJ2-1, with D hard to call. The CDR3 loop spans 13 amino acids. V was trimmed by 6 bases and J by 7 bases, leaving 13 bases between them. CDR3 DNA: TGTGCCAGCAGCCTCGTAGGGTGGAATGAGCAGTTCTTA. Translating it yields CASSLVGWNEQFL.

J is TRBJ2-1 and V is TRBV6-5; D might be TRBD2 (5 bases). Germline V gives CDR1 MNHEY, CDR2 SVGAGI. This CDR3 comprises 17 residues. Trimming stripped 0 bases from V and 4 bases from J, with 16 bases between. As DNA, the CDR3 is TGTGCCAGCAGTTACTCGAGTTTTGGCGGACTGTACAATGAGCAGTTCTTC. Encoded protein: CASSYSSFGGLYNEQFF.

This clonotype was seen only a few times. V gene TRBV7-9 combines with J gene TRBJ2-5; D possibly uses TRBD1 or TRBD2 (5 bases each). CDR3 length equals 15 residues. CDR1 and CDR2 from the germline V gene are SEHNR and FQNEAQ (reference sequence). Deletions cut 4 bases from V and 5 bases from J, with 17 bases between. The CDR3 here is CASSSQEEVEETQYF. In nucleotides, the CDR3 is TGTGCCAGCAGCTCACAGGAGGAGGTTGAGGAGACCCAGTACTTC.

The chain joins TRBV28 to TRBJ1-3; TRBD1 matches at 7 bases. The germline gives CDR1 MDHEN, CDR2 SYDVKM. There are 14 residues in the CDR3. The J segment lost 0 bases and the V segment lost 9 bases, leaving 5 bases of the junction unmatched. The CDR3 DNA follows: TGTGCCAGTGCCAACAGGGGCTCTGGAAACACCATATATTTT. Its translation is CASANRGSGNTIYF.

The rearrangement joins TRBV29-1 to TRBJ2-1; 9 nucleotides align to TRBD2. V shed 4 bases, J shed 6 bases, and the junction held 4 bases outside the gene matches. Germline CDR1 reads SQVTM; CDR2 reads ANQGSEA. This CDR3 is 13 amino acids long. Here the CDR3 reads CSVAGGRGNEQFF. The CDR3 DNA sequence: TGCAGCGTTGCAGGCGGGAGGGGCAATGAGCAGTTCTTC.

The chain recombines TRBV7-8 with TRBJ1-2, with D possibly TRBD1 on 6 matching bases. The CDR3 length is 13 residues. The ends were cut back, 3 bases at V and 3 bases at J, with 8 bases in the middle. CDR1 is SGHVS and CDR2 is FQNEAQ in the germline V gene. DNA of the CDR3: TGTGCCAGCAGCTTTGCAGGGGACTATGGCTACACCTTC. It translates to CASSFAGDYGYTF. Filled out from reference TRBV7-8 and TRBJ1-2, the complete variable domain reads GAGVSQSPRYKVAKRGQDVALRCDPISGHVSLFWYQQALGQGPEFLTYFQNEAQLDKSGLPSDRFFAERPEGSVSTLKIQRTQQEDSAVYLCASSFAGDYGYTFGSGTRLTVV.

This clonotype was observed a few times. V is TRBV7-2 and J is TRBJ2-7; tentative D call: TRBD2 (5 bases). V lost 1 base and J 1 base, leaving 8 bases between the germline ends. The CDR3 contains 14 residues. The germline CDR1 and CDR2 sequences are SGHTA and FQGNSA. The CDR3 nucleotides read TGTGCCAGCAGCTTAGGGACGGGATCCTACGAGCAGTACGTC. Amino acids: CASSLGTGSYEQYV.

CDR3 in DNA: TGTGCCAGCAGCTTAGCAGGGGGCGCGTCGGGCTACACCTTC. The encoded protein is CASSLAGGASGYTF. The chain uses TRBV7-2 and TRBJ1-2; TRBD1 aligns across 7 bases. V shed 0 bases, J shed 8 bases, and the junction held 6 bases outside the gene matches. The length of the CDR3 is 14 residues. CDR1 is SGHTA and CDR2 is FQGNSA in the germline V gene.

This clonotype has just a few counts. The chain employs TRBV15 and TRBJ1-1; D is possibly TRBD1 (5 bases). This CDR3 has 14 amino acids. Germline V gives CDR1 LNHNV, CDR2 YYDKDF (reference sequence). Trimming cost V 8 bases and J 5 bases, with 18 bases left between them. The CDR3 loop reads CATGPQVGATEAFF. Here the CDR3 DNA reads TGTGCCACCGGACCCCAGGTAGGGGCTACTGAAGCTTTCTTT.

V and J are TRBV10-3 and TRBJ1-4; the match to TRBD1 covers 8 bases. V dropped 6 bases and J dropped 1; count of bases not matched to a gene: 1. Germline V gene lookup returns CDR1 ENHRY and CDR2 SYGVKD. The CDR3 is made up of 14 amino acids. The CDR3 sequence: CAIRDRETNEKLFF. Written as DNA, the CDR3 is TGTGCCATCAGGGACAGGGAAACTAATGAAAAACTGTTTTTT.

This clonotype was counted between two and nine times. This chain links TRBV12-3 or TRBV12-4 with TRBJ1-2; D is possibly TRBD1 (5 bases). The CDR3 runs 14 residues. Between the trimmed V and J ends, which lost 2 bases and 2 bases, there was a span of 9 bases. The CDR3 DNA follows: TGTGCCAGCAGTTTACAGGGCATCAACTATGGCTACACCTTC. Its translation: CASSLQGINYGYTF.

This clonotype was counted between two and nine times. V is TRBV24-1 and J is TRBJ2-1, with D hard to call. Trimming stripped 5 bases from V and 0 bases from J, with 10 bases between. The germline V gene has CDR1 KGHDR and CDR2 SFDVKD. The CDR3 consists of 15 residues. The CDR3 DNA follows: TGTGCCACCAGTGTCCCGGGCCCCTCCTACAATGAGCAGTTCTTC. Protein sequence: CATSVPGPSYNEQFF.

The chain carries TRBV12-3 or TRBV12-4 and TRBJ2-5, with D tentatively TRBD1 (6 bases). Trimming took 5 bases from V and 7 from J, leaving 23 bases between them. The CDR3 sequence is 16 residues long. CDR3 region: CASSLWTVMDGGTQYF. CDR3 in DNA: TGTGCCAGCAGTCTTTGGACAGTTATGGACGGAGGGACCCAGTACTTC.

The CDR3 DNA is TGTGCCAGCAGCGTCCCTAGGGTAGCGGGAGGGCCGTTAACAGATACGCAGTATTTT. It yields the protein CASSVPRVAGGPLTDTQYF. The chain employs TRBV7-9 and TRBJ2-3; the match to TRBD2 covers 11 bases. The CDR3 runs 19 residues. The trim removed 5 bases at V and 3 bases at J, leaving 16 bases unmatched. Germline V gene sequence: CDR1 SEHNR, CDR2 FQNEAQ (reference sequence).

This clonotype has ten or more counts. The rearrangement uses TRBV4-2 and TRBJ2-3; D is uncertain. Germline values: CDR1 LGHNA, CDR2 YNFKEQ. V lost 0 bases and J 2 bases, leaving 9 bases between the germline ends. The CDR3 is 15 residues long. Written as DNA, the CDR3 is TGTGCCAGCAGCCAAGAGTTCCTTAACACAGATACGCAGTATTTT. This sequence encodes CASSQEFLNTDTQYF.

At least ten counts were recorded for this clonotype. The CDR3 coding sequence is TGTGCCAGCAGCTTAGGGTCGGACAGGTTCTCCTACGAGCAGTACTTC. The encoded protein is CASSLGSDRFSYEQYF. The V call is TRBV7-2, the J call TRBJ2-7, with TRBD1 matching 7 bases. From germline, CDR1 is SGHTA and CDR2 FQGNSA. Unmatched junction bases numbered 6, after V lost 1 base and J lost 0 bases. CDR3 length equals 16 residues.

In this sample, this clonotype turned up once. This chain joins TRBV11-1 and TRBJ2-5; TRBD2 is a possible D gene (5 bases). With 1 base removed from V and 6 bases from J, the gap between germline ends came to 9 bases. CDR1 is SGHAT, CDR2 FQDESV, per germline (reference sequence). The CDR3 contains 13 residues. CDR3 residues: CASSLDGVKTQYF. CDR3 bases: TGTGCCAGCAGCTTAGACGGGGTGAAGACCCAGTACTTC.